The next 7 T cell receptor beta chains were all read from a single sample in a study of blood T cell repertoires in COVID-19 (dated by TCRdb to the early 2020s). The protocol used for the library was the immunoSEQ multiplex PCR assay. TCRdb limited this immuneACCESS table to in-frame rearrangements with V and J called. A share of clones is missing; checked studies link under half to unresolved V genes, and the rest is unexplained. The sample table lists more than 300,000 clones, around 84% of them with a count of one. The biggest ten clones account for 10% of the sample. Sequences were obtained from PBMCs or T cells enriched from blood (not recorded which). These TCRs come from a woman younger than 35 who had recovered from COVID-19.

This chain links TRBV4-1 with TRBJ1-5; D is perhaps TRBD1 (5 bases). The CDR3 totals 15 residues. Germline V gives CDR1 MGHRA, CDR2 YSYEKL. V lost 2 bases, J lost 0 bases, and 8 bases lay in between. The CDR3 region has the DNA TGCGCCAGCAGCCAAACACAGGTTAGCAATCAGCCCCAGCATTTT. Translated, it gives CASSQTQVSNQPQHF.

V usage is TRBV6-5 and J usage is TRBJ1-4, with D possibly being TRBD1 (6 bases). The CDR3 length is 15 residues. Germline CDR1 is MNHEY and CDR2 is SVGAGI. V was pared by 10 bases and J by 2 bases, with 17 bases between. Written as DNA, the CDR3 is TGTGCCACCCAACGGGGGGCAAGGACTAATGAAAAACTGTTTTTT. It codes for CATQRGARTNEKLFF.

V and J are TRBV21-1 and TRBJ1-3. TRBV21-1 has pseudogene status. The CDR3 is 15 residues long. CDR3 sequence (DNA): TGTGCCAGCAGCAATCTTGGACTCTCTGGAAACACCATATATTTT. Amino acid sequence: CASSNLGLSGNTIYF.

The chain recombines TRBV19 with TRBJ2-2; 9 bases agree with TRBD1. The J segment lost 4 bases and the V segment lost 6 bases, leaving 12 bases of the junction unmatched. Germline loops: CDR1 LNHDA, CDR2 SQIVND (reference sequence). This CDR3 is 17 amino acids long. The CDR3 region is CASRTPRDRASTGELFF. Written as DNA, the CDR3 is TGTGCCAGTAGAACCCCCCGGGACAGGGCATCCACCGGGGAGCTGTTTTTT.

The genes are TRBV6-5 and TRBJ1-1, with 8 bases matching TRBD1. Germline CDR1 is MNHEY and CDR2 is SVGAGI. The ends lost 2 bases at V and 8 bases at J; junction bases unmatched: 7. This CDR3 has 14 residues. In DNA, the CDR3 is TGTGCCAGCAGTTACACCGACAGGGGAGGAGAAGCTTTCTTT. Translated: CASSYTDRGGEAFF.

CDR3 bases: TGTGCCAGCAGCTTTATCGGGACAGACACTGAAGCTTTCTTT. It is translated as CASSFIGTDTEAFF. The chain couples TRBV5-6 to TRBJ1-1; 7 bases line up with TRBD1. The CDR3 covers 14 residues. Per germline, CDR1 SGHDT and CDR2 YYEEEE. The junction had 4 bases not matched to a gene; V was cut back by 2 bases and J by 3 bases.

The chain joins TRBV20-1 to TRBJ2-5; D might be TRBD1 or TRBD2, each matching 5 bases. Germline V CDR1 and CDR2: DFQATT, SNEGSKA (reference sequence). V gave up 3 bases and J gave up 3 bases, with 11 bases separating them. The CDR3 is made up of 13 amino acids. CDR3 DNA: TGCAGTGCTAGTGGGGGAGTAGAAGAGACCCAGTACTTC. Residues: CSASGGVEETQYF.